The clone carrying this T cell receptor beta chain was seen ten or more times. Antigen specificity is unknown. These data come from a study of spatial heterogeneity in lung cancer. Study-wide findings and caveats: Ubiquitous expanded tumor TCRs surfaced in blood more at resection than they did at follow-up.

Germline CDR1 and CDR2: SGHDN and FVKESK. The CDR3 length is 15 residues. Trimming removed 1 base from V and 2 bases from J, with 9 bases in between. Every TCR cDNA molecule bore a unique molecular identifier. TCRdb reanalysed the 5' RACE reads using MiXCR and keeps one entry per CDR3 protein. The sample yields about 50,000 distinct CDR3 sequences, less than 8.5% seen once. Time point meaning: sample taken at primary tumor resection. Unsorted tumor, nontumor lung tissue or cryopreserved PBMC supplied the whole RNA. The donors comprised some 72 untreated early-stage non-small cell lung cancer patients. The chain carries TRBV14 and TRBJ1-3; D unclear. Sequences were derived from PBMCs, sampled at surgery. The clonotype comes from a female donor with early-stage non-small cell lung cancer. CDR3 sequence (DNA): TGTGCCAGCAGCCAAGCGCGGAGCCCTGGAAACACCATATATTTT. It specifies CASSQARSPGNTIYF.